These 3 T cell receptor beta chains were sequenced from one sample in a study of T cell responses to AZD1222 COVID-19 vaccine. Profiling relied on immunoSEQ multiplex PCR, and the TCRdb table lists in-frame clones only, not all of them. Here the sample spans 95,000 to 120,000 clones, 89% being singletons. The specimen was peripheral blood, collected on day 0 of MenACWY control vaccination. The receptor source for this set is an adult in good health.

This clone was seen a handful of times. The chain couples TRBV18 to TRBJ2-2, with a possible D match to TRBD1 (6 bases). The V gene lost 2 bases and the J gene lost 4 bases, with 8 bases spanning the gap. The CDR3 totals 14 residues. CDR1 KGHSH and CDR2 LQKENI come from the germline V gene. The CDR3 nucleotides read TGTGCCAGCTCACCAGGGGGCGCCACCGGGGAGCTGTTTTTT. Translation: CASSPGGATGELFF.

The V and J genes are TRBV25-1 and TRBJ1-1; tentative D call: TRBD1 (5 bases). Trimming left V 2 bases short and J 5 bases short, with 18 bases between. Germline CDR1 MGHDK, CDR2 SYGVNS. The CDR3 covers 16 residues. The CDR3 DNA sequence: TGTGCCAGCAGTGAAGGTTTCCGGGATCGGGGGACTGAAGCTTTCTTT. It translates to CASSEGFRDRGTEAFF.

The rearrangement joins TRBV30 to TRBJ2-3, with 12 bases lining up with TRBD2. This CDR3 spans 15 amino acids. Per germline, CDR1 GTSNPN and CDR2 SVGIG (reference sequence). J gave up 4 bases and V 3 bases, and 5 bases lay outside the gene matches. The DNA of the CDR3 is TGTGCCTGGAGGGAACTAGCGGGGGGACCAGATACGCAGTATTTT. Translating gives CAWRELAGGPDTQYF.